At least ten counts were recorded for the clone carrying this TCR beta chain. Trimming stripped 2 bases from V and 2 bases from J, with 16 bases between. This CDR3 spans 15 amino acids. Germline V gene data show CDR1 as SQVTM and CDR2 as ANQGSEA. Arm-PCR of CDR3 regions and iRepertoire HTBI primers were the basis on which TCR beta libraries were built. TCRdb processed the multiplex PCR reads anew with MiXCR; each CDR3 protein has one entry. Of around 500,000 distinct CDR3 sequences listed, approximately 12% are singletons. Indicated time point: newly diagnosed GD, antithyroid drugs for less than 3 months. Researchers made the TCR library from RNA that was extracted from PBMCs. The sample is drawn from a study of regulatory T cells in long-lasting Graves disease. These records were also assigned to another study, of T cells in Graves' hyperthyroidism and ophthalmopathy. Per that paper: Those with hyperthyroidism were 18 to 65 years old, newly diagnosed, and ill for under 2 months. Most clonotypes that expanded in the thyroid above 0.001 also showed up in blood. Ophthalmopathy, as predicted by the model, came a median roughly 6.5 months after the prediction.

This sample comprised peripheral blood mononuclear cells (PBMCs), obtained at new diagnosis, from a patient treated with antithyroid drugs. The TCR sequence derives from a woman in her 30s with Graves disease. The V call is TRBV29-1, the J call TRBJ2-7; D perhaps matches TRBD1 (5 bases). The CDR3 nucleotides read TGCAGCGTTGAATTGGGGCCAAAGCCGACCTACGAGCAGTACTTC. Protein: CSVELGPKPTYEQYF.